The next 27 T cell receptor beta chains were all read from a single sample in a study of cytomegalovirus exposure and HLA in healthy donors (dated by TCRdb to 2015 to 2018). Library construction relied on the immunoSEQ multiplex PCR assay. The multiplex PCR relied on a mix of 60 forward primers for TCR Vbeta segments and 13 reverse primers for TCR Jbeta segments. In TCRdb, the immuneACCESS table is reduced to in-frame sequences with V and J assigned. These tables do not hold every clone; where another copy was compared, an unresolved V gene accounts for under half, and the others remain unexplained. Across this sample there are approximately 180,000 clones, with about four fifths seen only once. About 1.5% of the sample rests with the top ten. Sequencing was done on a sample of PBMCs. These receptors all stem from a woman aged 18-29 years in good health and CMV-seronegative.

In this sample, this clone turned up a few times. The rearrangement links TRBV5-6 to TRBJ2-7; the D gene is possibly TRBD1 (5 bases). The CDR3 runs to 15 residues. Trimming cost V 2 bases and J 6 bases, with 18 bases left between them. Germline values: CDR1 SGHDT, CDR2 YYEEEE. The CDR3 is CASSLIGTGSSEQYF. The CDR3 DNA reads as TGTGCCAGCAGCTTAATAGGAACAGGCTCCAGCGAGCAGTACTTC.

The chain has TRBV18 and TRBJ1-5, with 8 bases that match TRBD1. The J segment lost 7 bases and the V segment lost 6 bases, leaving 14 bases of the junction unmatched. This CDR3 spans 16 amino acids. Germline CDR1 and CDR2: KGHSH and LQKENI. CDR3 bases: TGTGCCAGCTCCCAACCCGGGACAGGAAAAGGGCAGCCCCAGCATTTT. Translating it yields CASSQPGTGKGQPQHF.

The chain combines TRBV27 with TRBJ1-1; 7 bases are shared with TRBD1. Germline values: CDR1 MNHEY, CDR2 SMNVEV (reference sequence). The CDR3 sequence is 14 residues long. J was trimmed by 2 bases and V by 7 bases; bases with no gene match: 7. The CDR3 DNA follows: TGTGCCAGCACCAACCGACAGGGAAACACTGAAGCTTTCTTT. It specifies CASTNRQGNTEAFF.

This clone has a single count. The chain joins TRBV14 to TRBJ2-3; TRBD2 might be the D (7 bases). Trimming pared 1 base from V and 3 bases from J, leaving 17 bases between. The germline V gene has CDR1 SGHDN and CDR2 FVKESK. CDR3 length equals 17 residues. The CDR3 nucleotides read TGTGCCAGCAGCCAAGGGGGGGGCCCCCGGGGGACAGATACGCAGTATTTT. This sequence encodes CASSQGGGPRGTDTQYF.

This rearrangement joins TRBV7-2 to TRBJ2-7; TRBD1 matches at 9 bases. Looked up from germline, CDR1 is SGHTA and CDR2 is FQGNSA. The trim removed 4 bases at V and 2 bases at J, leaving 3 bases unmatched. The CDR3 consists of 14 residues. CDR3 sequence: CASSWGQGAYEQYF. CDR3 in DNA: TGTGCCAGCAGCTGGGGACAGGGCGCCTACGAGCAGTACTTC.

This chain joins TRBV6-5 and TRBJ2-2, with a tentative D call TRBD2 (7 bases). Germline V gene data show CDR1 as MNHEY and CDR2 as SVGAGI. Trimming removed 6 bases from V and 2 bases from J, with 13 bases in between. The CDR3 extends over 15 amino acids. In nucleotides, the CDR3 is TGTGCCAGCAGCTATGCGGGGGCTAACACCGGGGAGCTGTTTTTT. It encodes CASSYAGANTGELFF.

The genes are TRBV5-4 and TRBJ2-7, with a tentative D call TRBD2 (5 bases). V lost 2 bases to trimming and J lost 4 bases, with 13 bases between them. Germline loops: CDR1 SGHNT, CDR2 YYREEE (reference sequence). The CDR3 covers 14 residues. CDR3: CASSFPGMPYEQYF. The CDR3 DNA reads TGTGCCAGCAGCTTTCCGGGAATGCCGTACGAGCAGTACTTC. The whole variable domain, filled in from reference TRBV5-4 and TRBJ2-7, reads ETGVTQSPTHLIKTRGQQVTLRCSSQSGHNTVSWYQQALGQGPQFIFQYYREEENGRGNFPPRFSGLQFPNYSSELNVNALELDDSALYLCASSFPGMPYEQYFGPGTRLTVT.

The chain combines TRBV11-2 with TRBJ1-1; D is unresolved. This CDR3 has 11 residues. Germline CDR1 SGHAT, CDR2 FQNNGV. V shed 6 bases and J shed 6 bases, with 8 bases lying between them. The CDR3 is CASSSPAEAFF. CDR3 coding DNA: TGTGCCAGCAGTTCTCCCGCTGAAGCTTTCTTT.

J is TRBJ1-2 and V is TRBV4-3; D remains ambiguous. Germline V gene lookup returns CDR1 LGHNA and CDR2 YSLEER. V was clipped by 0 bases and J by 8 bases, with 13 bases between them. The CDR3 loop spans 14 amino acids. CDR3 protein: CASSQDVEERGYTF. The CDR3 DNA sequence: TGCGCCAGCAGCCAAGATGTAGAGGAGAGGGGCTACACCTTC.

The V call is TRBV29-1, the J call TRBJ2-1, with TRBD2 identical over 8 bases. Trimming removed 3 bases from V and 4 bases from J; junction bases left unmatched: 17. The CDR3 runs to 18 residues. Germline CDR1 and CDR2: SQVTM and ANQGSEA. The CDR3 reads CSVDGLSGSPGAYNEQFF. CDR3 coding DNA: TGCAGCGTTGATGGTCTAAGCGGGAGCCCCGGAGCTTACAATGAGCAGTTCTTC.

The chain links TRBV14 to TRBJ2-1, with unresolved D. V was cut by 0 bases and J by 2 bases, with 11 bases left in between. The CDR3 has 16 amino acids. CDR1 is SGHDN, CDR2 FVKESK, per germline. The CDR3 here is CASSQDRRKTYNEQFF. The DNA for the CDR3 is TGTGCCAGCAGCCAAGATCGGCGGAAAACCTACAATGAGCAGTTCTTC.

Concerning this clone: Other DNA sequences within the sample encode an identical CDR3. The chain recombines TRBV27 with TRBJ1-1; a weak D match, TRBD1 (5 bases). This CDR3 is built from 11 residues. V dropped 5 bases and J dropped 8 bases, with 9 bases sitting between them. Germline CDR1 and CDR2: MNHEY and SMNVEV (reference sequence). The CDR3 DNA reads TGTGCCAGCAGTGGGGGGGGAGAAGCTTTCTTT. Protein sequence: CASSGGGEAFF.

This clone was seen more than once but under ten times. A far larger clone is only one base removed, so a read error is likely. The CDR3 DNA is TGTGCCAGCAGTTACGAGACGTGGAGCTCCTACGAGCAGTACTTC. This translates into CASSYETWSSYEQYF. This sequence joins TRBV6-5 and TRBJ2-7; D ambiguous. Germline V gene lookup returns CDR1 MNHEY and CDR2 SVGAGI. Trimming took off 2 bases at V and 0 bases at J, with 11 bases between the two ends. The CDR3 is 15 amino acids.

The rearrangement links TRBV7-9 to TRBJ2-1; a weak D match, TRBD2 (6 bases). Germline values: CDR1 SEHNR, CDR2 FQNEAQ (reference sequence). CDR3 size: 16 residues. Trimming shortened V by 2 bases and J by 5 bases, and 16 bases separated the two germline ends. Written as DNA, the CDR3 is TGTGCCAGCAGCTTACCCCTCCGGGAGACGAACAATGAGCAGTTCTTC. This encodes CASSLPLRETNNEQFF.

The rearrangement links TRBV12-5 to TRBJ2-1; 13 nucleotides line up with TRBD2. Losses at the gene ends were 5 bases for V and 9 bases for J; bases not matched to a gene: 28. This CDR3 spans 22 amino acids. CDR1 and CDR2 (germline): LGHNT, FRNRAP. This CDR3 reads CASGNQITPLWTSGSHPGEQFF. The CDR3 region has the DNA TGTGCTAGTGGTAACCAAATTACCCCCCTCTGGACTAGCGGGAGTCATCCCGGTGAGCAGTTCTTC.

This clone was observed a few times. This chain's CDR3 is CASSPGADTEAFF. Written as DNA, the CDR3 is TGTGCCAGCTCACCTGGGGCGGACACTGAAGCTTTCTTT. V and J are TRBV18 and TRBJ1-1; D perhaps matches TRBD1 (5 bases). Trimming took 3 bases from V and 3 from J, leaving 8 bases between them. Germline CDR1 KGHSH, CDR2 LQKENI. This CDR3 has 13 residues.

The chain employs TRBV2 and TRBJ2-2; TRBD2 matches at 10 bases. After removal of 8 bases from V and 9 bases from J, the junction contained 9 bases not matched to a gene. CDR3 length equals 14 residues. CDR1 and CDR2 (germline): SNHLY, FYNNEI. For the CDR3, the DNA is TGTGCCAGCCTTCTAGCGGGAGCCGCCCGGGAGCTGTTTTTT. As protein: CASLLAGAARELFF. The entire variable domain, with the rest obtained from reference TRBV2 and TRBJ2-2, is as follows: EPEVTQTPSHQVTQMGQEVILRCVPISNHLYFYWYRQILGQKVEFLVSFYNNEISEKSEIFDDQFSVERPDGSNFTLKIRSTKLEDSAMYFCASLLAGAARELFFGEGSRLTVL.

This clone has just one count. The J gene is TRBJ1-2, the V gene TRBV7-9; 12 positions agree with TRBD1. The length of the CDR3 is 16 residues. The germline gives CDR1 SEHNR, CDR2 FQNEAQ (reference sequence). J was trimmed by 4 bases and V by 4 bases; bases with no gene match: 7. DNA for the CDR3: TGTGCCAGCAGCTCGCCGGGACAGGGGGCGGGCTATGGCTACACCTTC. Encoded protein: CASSSPGQGAGYGYTF.

V and J are TRBV27 and TRBJ1-1; TRBD1 matches at 8 bases. V shed 6 bases and J 1 base; nucleotides not matched to a gene: 4. CDR3 size: 14 residues. Germline V gives CDR1 MNHEY, CDR2 SMNVEV (reference sequence). The CDR3 reads CASRLTGENTEAFF. CDR3 DNA: TGTGCCAGCAGGCTGACAGGGGAGAACACTGAAGCTTTCTTT.

A few counts support this clone. The chain combines TRBV5-6 with TRBJ1-2, with no clear D. The CDR3 covers 15 residues. V was cut by 1 base and J by 8 bases, with 18 bases left in between. CDR1 and CDR2 from the germline V gene are SGHDT and YYEEEE. Written as DNA, the CDR3 is TGTGCCAGCAGCTTGTTAAGCGGGAGTCTTGACGGCTACACCTTC. It codes for CASSLLSGSLDGYTF.

The chain joins TRBV5-1 to TRBJ2-1; TRBD2 matches 8 bases. Germline CDR1 SGHRS, CDR2 YFSETQ. This CDR3 contains 15 residues. The J segment lost 8 bases and the V segment lost 4 bases, leaving 11 bases of the junction unmatched. The chain's CDR3 is CASSPREGHNYEQFF. The CDR3 DNA sequence: TGCGCCAGCAGCCCTCGGGAGGGCCATAACTATGAGCAGTTCTTC.

The count of this clone is one. The J gene is TRBJ2-1, the V gene TRBV11-2; the match to TRBD2 covers 8 bases. The J segment lost 2 bases and the V segment lost 3 bases, leaving 9 bases of the junction unmatched. CDR3 length: 17 amino acids. From germline, CDR1 is SGHAT and CDR2 FQNNGV. The CDR3 is CASSFDQRERAYNEQFF. The CDR3, as DNA: TGTGCCAGCAGCTTCGATCAGCGGGAGAGGGCCTACAATGAGCAGTTCTTC.

This sequence joins TRBV27 and TRBJ2-5, with 10 positions matching TRBD1. J gave up 2 bases and V 5 bases, and 5 bases lay outside the gene matches. CDR3 size: 15 residues. CDR1 and CDR2 from the germline V gene are MNHEY and SMNVEV (reference sequence). The CDR3 DNA reads TGTGCCAGCAGTCCTCGGGACAGGGGACAAGAGACCCAGTACTTC. It encodes CASSPRDRGQETQYF.

The sample holds a few counts of this clone. The chain is built from TRBV4-3 and TRBJ1-2; maybe TRBD1 (6 bases). The germline V gene encodes CDR1 LGHNA and CDR2 YSLEER. CDR3 length equals 14 residues. V shed 4 bases and J shed 6 bases, with 15 bases lying between them. The CDR3 DNA reads TGCGCCAGCAGCCGCGAACAGGGATTGAATGGCTACACCTTC. It encodes CASSREQGLNGYTF.

This chain joins TRBV9 and TRBJ2-3; maybe TRBD1 (6 bases). Deletions cut 3 bases from V and 2 bases from J, with 13 bases between. CDR1 and CDR2 from the germline V gene are SGDLS and YYNGEE. This CDR3 has 15 residues. The CDR3 is CASSDSGHSTDTQYF. In DNA form, the CDR3 reads TGTGCCAGCAGCGACTCGGGACACTCCACAGATACGCAGTATTTT.

The rearrangement uses TRBV7-9 and TRBJ2-5; 7 bases are a match to TRBD2. CDR3 size: 14 residues. Germline trimming cut 5 bases from V and 5 bases from J; bases unmatched to any gene: 8. Germline CDR1 reads SEHNR; CDR2 reads FQNEAQ (reference sequence). CDR3 nucleotide sequence: TGTGCCAGCAGCCCGACTAGCTTTTGGGAGACCCAGTACTTC. It encodes CASSPTSFWETQYF.

CDR3 amino acids: CASSPVLRTGAEKLFF. CDR3 DNA: TGTGCCAGCTCACCGGTGCTGAGGACAGGGGCTGAAAAACTGTTTTTT. The V and J genes are TRBV18 and TRBJ1-4, with TRBD1 identical over 9 bases. Germline V gene data show CDR1 as KGHSH and CDR2 as LQKENI. This CDR3 has 16 amino acids. The V segment lost 3 bases and the J segment 7 bases; nucleotides outside the gene matches: 9.